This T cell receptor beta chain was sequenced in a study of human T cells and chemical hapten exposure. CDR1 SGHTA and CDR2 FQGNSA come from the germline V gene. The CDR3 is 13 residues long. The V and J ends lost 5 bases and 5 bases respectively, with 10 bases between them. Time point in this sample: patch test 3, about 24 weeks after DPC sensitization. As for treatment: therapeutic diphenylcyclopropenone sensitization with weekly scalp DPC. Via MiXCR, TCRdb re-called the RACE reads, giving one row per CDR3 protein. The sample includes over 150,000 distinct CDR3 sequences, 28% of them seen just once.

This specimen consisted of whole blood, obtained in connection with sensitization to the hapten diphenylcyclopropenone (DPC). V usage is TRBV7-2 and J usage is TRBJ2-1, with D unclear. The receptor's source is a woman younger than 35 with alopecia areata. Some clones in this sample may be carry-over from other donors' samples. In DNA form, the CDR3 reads TGTGCCAGCAGCCGCAGACTTGACAATGAGCAGTTCTTC. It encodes CASSRRLDNEQFF.